These 32 T cell receptor beta chains came from one sample sequenced in a study of blood T cell repertoires in COVID-19. Some clones are missing from TCRdb's copy, which holds only in-frame ones; the method was immunoSEQ multiplex PCR. The sample yields approximately 100,000 clones, 80% to 90% seen once. Sequencing was carried out using PBMCs or T cells enriched from blood (not recorded which). These receptors came from a woman aged 45 to 65 who had recovered from COVID-19.

The chain carries TRBV18 and TRBJ2-3, with unresolved D. Germline V gene data show CDR1 as KGHSH and CDR2 as LQKENI. This CDR3 spans 13 amino acids. The germline V and J ends were trimmed by 1 base and 4 bases, with 6 bases remaining between them. This CDR3 is CASSPLEADTQYF. The CDR3 DNA sequence: TGTGCCAGCTCACCACTTGAGGCAGATACGCAGTATTTT.

The count of this clone is one. The sample has other DNA sequences that encode this CDR3 too. V and J are TRBV28 and TRBJ1-1; TRBD1 is a possible D gene (6 bases). From germline, CDR1 is MDHEN and CDR2 SYDVKM. This CDR3 has 13 amino acids. The V end was cut by 5 bases, the J end by 1 base, with 8 bases between. The CDR3 DNA sequence: TGTGCCAGCAGTCTGACAGGGAACACTGAAGCTTTCTTT. It codes for CASSLTGNTEAFF. Full variable domain (rest looked up from reference TRBV28 and TRBJ1-1): DVKVTQSSRYLVKRTGEKVFLECVQDMDHENMFWYRQDPGLGLRLIYFSYDVKMKEKGDIPEGYSVSREKKERFSLILESASTNQTSMYLCASSLTGNTEAFFGQGTRLTVV.

The V gene is TRBV9, the J gene TRBJ2-2, with TRBD2 matching 7 bases. The germline V gene encodes CDR1 SGDLS and CDR2 YYNGEE. This CDR3 comprises 16 residues. V lost 4 bases, J lost 0 bases, and 6 bases stayed unmatched. The CDR3 spells CASSLRGGTNTGELFF. In DNA form, the CDR3 reads TGTGCCAGCAGCCTCCGGGGAGGGACGAACACCGGGGAGCTGTTTTTT.

V usage is TRBV7-3 and J usage is TRBJ2-1; TRBD2 matches 8 bases. The CDR3 is 15 amino acids. In germline, CDR1 is SGHTA, CDR2 FQGTGA. Trimming removed 4 bases from V and 4 bases from J; junction bases left unmatched: 6. CDR3 nucleotides: TGTGCCAGCAGCTACGTACTAGCGGAATACAATGAGCAGTTCTTC. It is translated as CASSYVLAEYNEQFF.

V usage is TRBV4-1 and J usage is TRBJ1-1, with 10 nucleotides matching TRBD1. Germline V gene data show CDR1 as MGHRA and CDR2 as YSYEKL. V dropped 4 bases and J dropped 0; count of bases not matched to a gene: 5. There are 16 residues in the CDR3. This chain's CDR3 is CASSPQGTGVNTEAFF. CDR3 coding DNA: TGCGCCAGCAGCCCCCAGGGGACAGGGGTGAACACTGAAGCTTTCTTT.

This sequence joins TRBV7-3 and TRBJ2-2; 15 bases are shared with TRBD2. V lost 4 bases, J lost 0 bases, and 9 bases stayed unmatched. The germline CDR1 and CDR2 sequences are SGHTA and FQGTGA. CDR3 length: 20 amino acids. The CDR3 loop is CASSSKGLAGGVANTGELFF. CDR3 nucleotide sequence: TGTGCCAGCAGCTCTAAGGGACTAGCGGGGGGCGTAGCGAACACCGGGGAGCTGTTTTTT.

The V gene is TRBV27, the J gene TRBJ1-6; the D is unclear. V was shortened by 6 bases and J by 10 bases, with 19 bases between the two germline ends. Germline CDR1 reads MNHEY; CDR2 reads SMNVEV (reference sequence). The CDR3 has 15 residues. DNA for the CDR3: TGTGCCAGCAGCCGGGAAGGCGGCAGGCGATCACCCCTCCACTTT. As protein: CASSREGGRRSPLHF.

The J gene is TRBJ1-1, the V gene TRBV27; D is unclear. V lost 2 bases, J lost 5 bases, and 9 bases lay in between. Germline loops: CDR1 MNHEY, CDR2 SMNVEV (reference sequence). The CDR3 covers 13 residues. The DNA of the CDR3 is TGTGCCAGCAGTTTAGGGAGAGGGACTGAAGCTTTCTTT. It codes for CASSLGRGTEAFF.

The V gene is TRBV11-3, the J gene TRBJ2-3, with D maybe TRBD1 (6 bases). This CDR3 comprises 15 residues. V was cut by 5 bases and J by 7 bases, with 19 bases left in between. Germline V lookup: CDR1 SGHNT, CDR2 YENEEA. The CDR3 loop reads CASSLNGQSRNTQYF. CDR3 nucleotides: TGTGCCAGCAGCCTGAATGGACAGAGTAGAAATACGCAGTATTTT. Drawing the rest from reference TRBV11-3 and TRBJ2-3, the complete variable domain is EAGVVQSPRYKIIEKKQPVAFWCNPISGHNTLYWYLQNLGQGPELLIRYENEEAVDDSQLPKDRFSAERLKGVDSTLKIQPAELGDSAVYLCASSLNGQSRNTQYFGPGTRLTVL.

This clone has only one observation. The chain uses TRBV6-1 and TRBJ1-5; D ambiguous. CDR3 length: 18 residues. V lost 3 bases to trimming and J lost 2 bases, with 20 bases between them. Germline V gene lookup returns CDR1 MNHNS and CDR2 SASEGT. The CDR3 DNA follows: TGTGCCAGCAGTGAGGCCAGATACGGTCCCGCGGGCAATCAGCCCCAGCATTTT. Its translation is CASSEARYGPAGNQPQHF.

This chain connects TRBV11-2 to TRBJ2-3; TRBD2 matches 9 bases. Germline V gene lookup returns CDR1 SGHAT and CDR2 FQNNGV. With 5 bases clipped from V and 2 bases from J, the junction kept 14 bases outside the gene matches. The CDR3 has 18 residues. The CDR3 nucleotides read TGTGCCAGCAGCCCGGGTCGGTTAGCGGGAGCGATCACAGATACGCAGTATTTT. Its translation: CASSPGRLAGAITDTQYF.

The gene calls are TRBV6-5 and TRBJ2-1, with D perhaps TRBD1 (5 bases). Trimming removed 5 bases from V and 3 bases from J, with 11 bases in between. The CDR3 length is 14 residues. Germline CDR1 reads MNHEY; CDR2 reads SVGAGI. The CDR3 DNA reads as TGTGCCAGCAGTCCAGGGCCCTACTACAATGAGCAGTTCTTC. This sequence encodes CASSPGPYYNEQFF.

The chain uses TRBV2 and TRBJ1-2; 12 bases fit TRBD1. Germline-derived CDR1 and CDR2 are SNHLY and FYNNEI. J gave up 1 base and V 8 bases, and 11 bases lay outside the gene matches. The CDR3 contains 17 residues. The CDR3 DNA follows: TGTGCCAGCCGCCGACCGGGACAGGGGGCTTTTAACTATGGCTACACCTTC. This sequence encodes CASRRPGQGAFNYGYTF.

This chain uses TRBV30 with TRBJ1-1, with TRBD1 as a possible D gene (5 bases). The CDR3 loop spans 13 amino acids. Germline V lookup: CDR1 GTSNPN, CDR2 SVGIG (reference sequence). Trimming shortened V by 1 base and J by 2 bases, and 8 bases separated the two germline ends. CDR3 coding DNA: TGTGCCTGGAGTGGACAGACTAACACTGAAGCTTTCTTT. This sequence encodes CAWSGQTNTEAFF. The complete variable domain, with remaining parts taken from reference TRBV30 and TRBJ1-1, reads SQTIHQWPATLVQPVGSPLSLECTVEGTSNPNLYWYRQAAGRGLQLLFYSVGIGQISSEVPQNLSASRPQDRQFILSSKKLLLSDSGFYLCAWSGQTNTEAFFGQGTRLTVV.

The chain couples TRBV7-3 to TRBJ2-3; 11 nucleotides line up with TRBD1. Germline V gene lookup returns CDR1 SGHTA and CDR2 FQGTGA. This CDR3 has 15 residues. With V trimmed by 6 bases and J by 9 bases, 11 bases remained unmatched. CDR3: CASSLTGTGGITQYF. CDR3 DNA sequence: TGTGCCAGCAGTTTGACCGGGACAGGGGGTATAACGCAGTATTTT.

A single count supports this clone. This chain uses TRBV11-2 with TRBJ2-1; D is perhaps TRBD1 (6 bases). The V gene lost 0 bases and the J gene lost 8 bases, with 14 bases spanning the gap. This CDR3 has 15 residues. CDR1 is SGHAT, CDR2 FQNNGV, per germline. CDR3 DNA sequence: TGTGCCAGCAGCTTAGATAAGGGGGAGTCGGATGAGCAGTTCTTC. Translated, it gives CASSLDKGESDEQFF.

The CDR3 nucleotides read TGTGCCAGCAGTGAAGCGGTGGCTAGCGGGACGTGGGCAGATACGCAGTATTTT. Encoded protein: CASSEAVASGTWADTQYF. The gene calls are TRBV6-1 and TRBJ2-3, with 9 bases matching TRBD2. Germline CDR1 MNHNS, CDR2 SASEGT. V shed 0 bases and J 4 bases; nucleotides not matched to a gene: 11. This CDR3 comprises 18 residues.

This clone was detected only once. V usage is TRBV5-6 and J usage is TRBJ1-2; 9 bases line up with TRBD1. J lost 8 bases, V lost 0 bases, and 2 bases had no gene match. This CDR3 is built from 13 residues. Germline V gene data show CDR1 as SGHDT and CDR2 as YYEEEE. The CDR3 spells CASSLGTGEGYTF. The CDR3 nucleotides read TGTGCCAGCAGCTTGGGGACAGGGGAAGGCTACACCTTC.

This chain joins TRBV2 and TRBJ2-2, with unresolved D. The CDR3 runs 13 residues. V lost 6 bases, J lost 4 bases, and 9 bases lay in between. Germline V gives CDR1 SNHLY, CDR2 FYNNEI. The CDR3 nucleotides read TGTGCCAGCAGGGTCTCCGGCACCGGGGAGCTGTTTTTT. Its translation: CASRVSGTGELFF.

This clone was detected once. This rearrangement joins TRBV3-1 (or the pseudogene TRBV3-2) to TRBJ2-1; 11 bases agree with TRBD2. The CDR3 has 15 amino acids. V was pared by 4 bases and J by 7 bases, with 6 bases of the junction left unmatched. From germline, CDR1 is LGHDT and CDR2 YNNKEL (reference sequence). DNA of the CDR3: TGTGCCAGCAGCCCAGAGGTAGCGGGAGGGAATGAGCAGTTCTTC. It encodes CASSPEVAGGNEQFF.

The chain joins TRBV28 to TRBJ1-4, with D uncertain. The V and J ends lost 7 bases and 4 bases respectively, with 19 bases between them. CDR3 length equals 16 residues. CDR1 is MDHEN and CDR2 is SYDVKM in the germline V gene. As DNA, the CDR3 is TGTGCCAGCAATTCACCCCTGCGCGGGCTTAATGAAAAACTGTTTTTT. As protein: CASNSPLRGLNEKLFF.

The rearrangement links TRBV30 to TRBJ1-1; a weak D match, TRBD1 (6 bases). The germline gives CDR1 GTSNPN, CDR2 SVGIG (reference sequence). This CDR3 has 13 amino acids. The ends were cut back, 8 bases at V and 2 bases at J, with 15 bases in the middle. Written as DNA, the CDR3 is TGTGCCCGCCAGGGGCCCGTAAACACTGAAGCTTTCTTT. This encodes CARQGPVNTEAFF.

V gene TRBV27 combines with J gene TRBJ1-1; D gene ambiguous. The CDR3 is 14 residues long. Germline assignment: CDR1 MNHEY and CDR2 SMNVEV (reference sequence). V lost 3 bases to trimming and J lost 1 base, with 9 bases between them. The CDR3 loop is CASSLWEGNTEAFF. Written as DNA, the CDR3 is TGTGCCAGCAGTTTGTGGGAGGGGAACACTGAAGCTTTCTTT.

This clone was observed a few times. The gene calls are TRBV5-1 and TRBJ1-3; 8 nucleotides match TRBD1. The junction had 4 bases not matched to a gene; V was cut back by 4 bases and J by 4 bases. CDR3 length equals 14 residues. The germline V gene encodes CDR1 SGHRS and CDR2 YFSETQ. The CDR3 loop is CASSATGAGNTIYF. CDR3 coding DNA: TGCGCCAGCAGCGCGACAGGGGCCGGAAACACCATATATTTT.

The chain combines TRBV27 with TRBJ1-1, with 9 bases lining up with TRBD1. This CDR3 region has 16 residues. Germline V gene data show CDR1 as MNHEY and CDR2 as SMNVEV (reference sequence). Trimming took 1 base from V and 2 from J; bases not matched to a gene: 5. CDR3 loop: CASSLLKTGGNTEAFF. CDR3 DNA sequence: TGTGCCAGCAGTTTATTAAAGACAGGGGGAAACACTGAAGCTTTCTTT.

This chain joins TRBV19 and TRBJ2-7; the match to TRBD1 covers 7 bases. The V and J ends lost 0 bases and 5 bases, in that order; junction bases with no gene match: 10. Looked up from germline, CDR1 is LNHDA and CDR2 is SQIVND (reference sequence). The CDR3 length is 16 residues. The CDR3 nucleotides read TGTGCCAGTAGTATAGATCCGGACAGGACCCATCACGAGCAGTACTTC. Translated: CASSIDPDRTHHEQYF.

For the CDR3, the DNA is TGTGCCAGCAGTTCCGGGGGATTGGAGCTGTTTTTT. Its protein is CASSSGGLELFF. The rearrangement uses TRBV28 and TRBJ2-2; tentative D call: TRBD2 (6 bases). The CDR3 length is 12 residues. The V end lost 4 bases, the J end lost 10 bases, and 10 bases lay between the germline ends. Germline V lookup: CDR1 MDHEN, CDR2 SYDVKM. Variable domain in full (rest from reference TRBV28 and TRBJ2-2): DVKVTQSSRYLVKRTGEKVFLECVQDMDHENMFWYRQDPGLGLRLIYFSYDVKMKEKGDIPEGYSVSREKKERFSLILESASTNQTSMYLCASSSGGLELFFGEGSRLTVL.

The genes are TRBV27 and TRBJ1-2, with D perhaps matching TRBD1 (5 bases). This CDR3 has 13 residues. V dropped 3 bases and J dropped 10 bases, with 15 bases sitting between them. Per germline, CDR1 MNHEY and CDR2 SMNVEV (reference sequence). This CDR3 reads CASSFSGTGVYTF. CDR3 DNA sequence: TGTGCCAGCAGTTTTTCCGGGACGGGGGTCTACACCTTC.

J is TRBJ1-5 and V is TRBV9; D unresolved. V was pared by 0 bases and J by 5 bases, with 6 bases between. This CDR3 region has 13 residues. Germline CDR1 SGDLS, CDR2 YYNGEE. Here the CDR3 reads CASSVGSDQPQHF. In DNA form, the CDR3 reads TGTGCCAGCAGCGTAGGCTCAGATCAGCCCCAGCATTTT.

The rearrangement joins TRBV30 to TRBJ1-4, with D unresolved. The germline V gene has CDR1 GTSNPN and CDR2 SVGIG (reference sequence). This CDR3 contains 16 residues. Trimming stripped 0 bases from V and 0 bases from J, with 11 bases between. The CDR3 protein is CAWSVFSFTTNEKLFF. In nucleotides, the CDR3 is TGTGCCTGGAGTGTTTTTAGTTTCACAACTAATGAAAAACTGTTTTTT.

This clone appeared a single time. V is TRBV3-1 (or the pseudogene TRBV3-2) and J is TRBJ2-2; D gene uncertain. The CDR3 totals 12 residues. Per the germline V gene, CDR1 is LGHDT and CDR2 is YNNKEL (reference sequence). V dropped 4 bases and J dropped 7 bases, with 7 bases sitting between them. CDR3 region: CASSPPGGELFF. The CDR3 DNA reads as TGTGCCAGCAGCCCCCCGGGCGGGGAGCTGTTTTTT.

This rearrangement joins TRBV7-9 to TRBJ2-7; 8 bases are a match to TRBD2. The CDR3 runs 15 residues. Germline-derived CDR1 and CDR2 are SEHNR and FQNEAQ (reference sequence). Unmatched junction bases numbered 10, after V lost 6 bases and J lost 3 bases. CDR3: CASRATSGKIYEQYF. CDR3 DNA: TGTGCCAGCAGGGCTACTAGCGGAAAAATCTACGAGCAGTACTTC.